These 30 T cell receptor beta chains were all obtained from the same sample, sequenced in a study of CXCR3-negative and CXCR3-positive naive CD8 T cells. Libraries of TRB cDNA were made by 5' RACE and carried UMIs. Each CDR3 protein gets one entry in TCRdb, which reprocessed the 5' RACE reads and gives no DNA. This table holds tens of thousands of distinct CDR3 sequences. The sequenced sample consisted of memory CD8+ T cells from blood. Receptors were obtained from a human donor in good health. Some clones in this sample may be carry-over from other donors' samples.

The chain has TRBV7-2 and TRBJ2-7. Germline CDR1 and CDR2: SGHTA and FQGNSA. The CDR3 sequence is 13 residues long. CDR3: CASRDFTGYEQYF.

The chain combines TRBV5-5 with TRBJ2-1; TCRdb outputs TRBD1, but without DNA this stays unchecked. CDR3 length equals 16 residues. In germline, CDR1 is SGHKS, CDR2 YYEKEE (reference sequence). CDR3 in amino acids: CASSSNPGTGIHEQFF.

The chain combines TRBV4-1 with TRBJ1-4; TCRdb indicates TRBD1, and absent DNA this call remains unverified. The V gene's germline CDR1 is MGHRA and CDR2 YSYEKL. The CDR3 has 14 amino acids. The CDR3 protein is CASSQFGTAEKLFF.

The chain carries TRBV12-3 or TRBV12-4 and TRBJ1-6; as DNA is missing, the TRBD1 call by TCRdb cannot be tested. The CDR3 has 14 residues. CDR3 sequence reads: CASSSGAYNSPLHF.

The rearrangement links TRBV4-3 to TRBJ2-6; TCRdb selects TRBD1, and the lack of DNA leaves this call unchecked. Germline CDR1 LGHNA, CDR2 YSLEER. The CDR3 consists of 16 residues. The CDR3 is CASSPRTGTGAIVLTF.

The chain recombines TRBV7-3 with TRBJ2-6. This CDR3 spans 13 amino acids. The germline CDR1 and CDR2 sequences are SGHTA and FQGTGA. This CDR3 is CASSWGGANVLTF. Variable domain in full (rest from reference TRBV7-3 and TRBJ2-6): GAGVSQTPSNKVTEKGKYVELRCDPISGHTALYWYRQSLGQGPEFLIYFQGTGAADDSGLPNDRFFAVRPEGSVSTLKIQRTERGDSAVYLCASSWGGANVLTFGAGSRLTVL.

The chain couples TRBV14 to TRBJ1-1. The CDR3 is made up of 18 amino acids. Germline V gene lookup returns CDR1 SGHDN and CDR2 FVKESK. CDR3 sequence reads: CASSQGRYWKGPNTEAFF.

The gene calls are TRBV12-3 or TRBV12-4 and TRBJ2-7; TCRdb gives TRBD2 as the D gene, but with no DNA this cannot be confirmed. The CDR3 has 14 residues. CDR3 loop: CASSLTGPGYEQYF.

This chain joins TRBV13 and TRBJ2-7; without DNA, the TCRdb call of TRBD1 cannot be checked. The CDR3 is 14 amino acids. The germline CDR1 and CDR2 sequences are PRHDT and FYEKMQ (reference sequence). CDR3 sequence: CASSLEGPGYELYF.

The chain joins TRBV18 to TRBJ2-3; the TRBD1 assignment by TCRdb is unverifiable without DNA. This CDR3 is 12 amino acids long. Germline CDR1 is KGHSH and CDR2 is LQKENI. CDR3 region: CASSPSGDTQYF.

The V gene is TRBV11-2, the J gene TRBJ2-1; the D call of TRBD2 rests on TCRdb alone, since no DNA is present to check it. From germline, CDR1 is SGHAT and CDR2 FQNNGV. The CDR3 contains 16 residues. CDR3: CASSLEASGIYNEQFF.

This rearrangement joins TRBV27 to TRBJ2-7; TCRdb picks TRBD2, but there is no DNA to check that call. The CDR3 is 15 amino acids. The germline V gene has CDR1 MNHEY and CDR2 SMNVEV (reference sequence). CDR3: CASSSLEGLSYEQYF.

The chain couples TRBV7-3 to TRBJ2-7; TCRdb lists TRBD1, though no DNA is available to test this call. Germline CDR1 is SGHTA and CDR2 is FQGTGA. The CDR3 has 13 amino acids. CDR3 loop: CASTPGGRYEQYF.

The CDR3 protein is CASSAGTSGTDTQYF. V usage is TRBV6-4 and J usage is TRBJ2-3; the TCRdb call, TRBD2, lacks DNA for checking. The germline CDR1 and CDR2 sequences are MRHNA and SNTAGT. There are 15 residues in the CDR3.

V and J are TRBV12-3 or TRBV12-4 and TRBJ2-7; TCRdb outputs TRBD1, but without DNA this stays unchecked. This CDR3 has 15 residues. The CDR3: CASSLLGTGAYEQYF.

The V call is TRBV14, the J call TRBJ1-2; TCRdb indicates TRBD1, and absent DNA this call remains unverified. The CDR3 has 17 amino acids. Germline assignment: CDR1 SGHDN and CDR2 FVKESK. CDR3 in amino acids: CASSQLTGATAVNGYTF.

The chain links TRBV12-3 or TRBV12-4 to TRBJ2-7; TCRdb designates TRBD2, a call that cannot be tested without DNA. There are 14 residues in the CDR3. The CDR3 sequence: CASSPEEGPHEQYF.

The chain employs TRBV20-1 and TRBJ1-5; the D call from TCRdb, TRBD1, cannot be confirmed without DNA. The CDR3 totals 14 residues. CDR1 is DFQATT and CDR2 is SNEGSKA in the germline V gene (reference sequence). The CDR3 reads CSARREHSNQPQHF.

This chain links TRBV20-1 with TRBJ1-5; the D gene TCRdb calls, TRBD1, cannot be checked with no DNA. Looked up from germline, CDR1 is DFQATT and CDR2 is SNEGSKA (reference sequence). The CDR3 is 13 residues long. CDR3 sequence reads: CSAEQEGNQPQHF.

V and J are TRBV27 and TRBJ2-1. CDR3 length: 12 amino acids. Germline V gives CDR1 MNHEY, CDR2 SMNVEV (reference sequence). The CDR3 sequence: CASISSYNEQFF.

Its frequency marks this clonotype as medium-sized. The chain couples TRBV20-1 to TRBJ2-1; TCRdb lists TRBD2, though no DNA is available to test this call. The CDR3 is 16 residues long. Germline CDR1 and CDR2: DFQATT and SNEGSKA (reference sequence). CDR3: CSARASTSGDYNEQFF.

The CDR3 is CSVIAKGQGFGANVLTF. V usage is TRBV29-1 and J usage is TRBJ2-6; TCRdb calls TRBD1, which cannot be checked without DNA. The CDR3 contains 17 residues. Germline-derived CDR1 and CDR2 are SQVTM and ANQGSEA.

The chain links TRBV6-5 to TRBJ1-6. The CDR3 sequence is 15 residues long. CDR1 and CDR2 from the germline V gene are MNHEY and SVGAGI. CDR3 sequence reads: CASTSLYGGVSPLHF.

The V and J genes are TRBV29-1 and TRBJ2-7; lacking DNA, the TRBD1 call made by TCRdb goes unchecked. Germline lookup yields CDR1 SQVTM and CDR2 ANQGSEA. The CDR3 length is 16 residues. The CDR3 sequence: CSVEDLRDGYSYEQYF.

The V and J genes are TRBV28 and TRBJ2-1; TCRdb's D call of TRBD1 is untestable without DNA. The germline V gene encodes CDR1 MDHEN and CDR2 SYDVKM. CDR3 length equals 17 residues. The CDR3 is CASSLLGRLIENNEQFF.

The V call is TRBV12-3 or TRBV12-4, the J call TRBJ2-7; the D call from TCRdb, TRBD1, cannot be confirmed without DNA. This CDR3 spans 12 amino acids. The CDR3 region is CASSPWLREQYF.

This sequence joins TRBV11-2 and TRBJ2-2; TCRdb's D gene call, TRBD1, goes unchecked for lack of DNA. This CDR3 is 16 amino acids long. Per germline, CDR1 SGHAT and CDR2 FQNNGV. Here the CDR3 reads CASSNIGTGAAGELFF. The full variable domain, rest sourced from reference TRBV11-2 and TRBJ2-2, is EAGVAQSPRYKIIEKRQSVAFWCNPISGHATLYWYQQILGQGPKLLIQFQNNGVVDDSQLPKDRFSAERLKGVDSTLKIQPAKLEDSAVYLCASSNIGTGAAGELFFGEGSRLTVL.

The V call is TRBV2, the J call TRBJ2-1; the D call of TRBD1 rests on TCRdb alone, since no DNA is present to check it. The CDR3 contains 13 residues. Germline CDR1 and CDR2: SNHLY and FYNNEI. The CDR3 spells CASMGHVYNEQFF.

The gene calls are TRBV12-3 or TRBV12-4 and TRBJ1-5; the TCRdb call, TRBD1, lacks DNA for checking. The CDR3 is 16 amino acids. CDR3 residues: CASSTGEGYSNQPQHF.

The chain carries TRBV4-1 and TRBJ1-1. CDR3 length: 13 amino acids. Germline values: CDR1 MGHRA, CDR2 YSYEKL. The CDR3 sequence is CASSQENVVEAFF.